This TCR beta chain was captured in a study of T cell repertoires in cytomegalovirus infection (dated 2019 in TCRdb). In terms of the full investigation: Alongside well-studied HLA-B-restricted epitopes, the peptide stimulations were aimed at recently identified HLA-C-restricted CMV epitopes, whose presentation resists viral immunomodulation. Donor HLA type was relevant to the analysis, as public TCR beta signatures indicated carriage of CMV infection together with the matching HLA type.

This clonotype was seen at least ten times. Its antigen target is currently unknown. No per-base quality is available; no much larger clone lies one base away. Overall study outcomes, separate from this receptor: The ex vivo response was dominated by HLA-C-restricted CMV-specific TCR beta clonotypes, which also provided the single most frequent clonotype in two of eight donors. Carriers of CMV infection plus the relevant HLA type were discriminated by the cumulative frequency of public TCR beta family members in the study cohort and in an independent roughly 400-donor cohort.

From the cysteine through the phenylalanine, the CDR3 covers 11 amino acids. The sequence is cut down to CDR3 DNA, 33 bases in frame from base 1. CDR1 and CDR2, per the germline V gene (reference sequence), are LNHDA and SQIVND. V is reduced by 7 bases and J by 4 bases, leaving a spacing of 7 bases between them. The reads were generated on an Illumina HiSeq 1500. Clones were called with MiXCR by TCRdb after fastp trimmed the public reads at Q25, and only in-frame beta chains were retained. Every CDR3 protein is listed once, alongside the most common genes and DNA of its rows. This sample holds roughly 990,000 distinct CDR3 sequences; roughly 31% were observed only once. The ten most abundant clones make up about 14% of the sample. What the treatment or condition label conveys for this sample: in vitro stimulation with specific CMV peptide epitopes to enrich CMV-specific T cells.

Sequencing used cultured CD8+ T cells from PBMCs, obtained from culture after CMV antigen stimulation. The V and J segments used are TRBV19 and TRBJ2-5; no D gene is confidently identified. The clonotype comes from a human donor in good health (CMV status not recorded). Some clones in this sample may be carry-over from other donors' samples. The nucleotide sequence reads as follows: TGTGCCAGTACCGGCGGAGAGACCCAGTACTTC. Its coded protein is CASTGGETQYF.